This entry concerns a single T cell receptor (beta chain). This specimen belongs to a study of blood T cell repertoires in COVID-19. Study context: COVID-19 samples from acute and convalescent phases originated in the United States, Italy and Spain. From T cells, B-cell-depleted T cells, or PBMCs came the material, which was cDNA or gDNA.

From germline, CDR1 is MDHEN and CDR2 SYDVKM. V shed 6 bases, J shed 7 bases, and the junction held 5 bases outside the gene matches. The length of the CDR3 is 12 residues. Original data processing: For nucleated cells, counts were estimated from reference gene primer amplification. Sequencing used immunoSEQ multiplex PCR; TCRdb keeps in-frame clones, though not all of them. V and J calls and clone size are as listed in that table; D and trimming were resolved from the DNA. Here the sample spans around 120,000 clones, about 90% being singletons. The rearrangement uses TRBV28 and TRBJ1-1, with 7 nucleotides matching TRBD1. The TCR was taken from a woman aged 50 to 65 with active or convalescent COVID-19. The source material was peripheral blood. The CDR3 protein is CASSNRGSEAFF. The CDR3 nucleotides read TGTGCCAGCAGCAACAGGGGTAGTGAAGCTTTCTTT.